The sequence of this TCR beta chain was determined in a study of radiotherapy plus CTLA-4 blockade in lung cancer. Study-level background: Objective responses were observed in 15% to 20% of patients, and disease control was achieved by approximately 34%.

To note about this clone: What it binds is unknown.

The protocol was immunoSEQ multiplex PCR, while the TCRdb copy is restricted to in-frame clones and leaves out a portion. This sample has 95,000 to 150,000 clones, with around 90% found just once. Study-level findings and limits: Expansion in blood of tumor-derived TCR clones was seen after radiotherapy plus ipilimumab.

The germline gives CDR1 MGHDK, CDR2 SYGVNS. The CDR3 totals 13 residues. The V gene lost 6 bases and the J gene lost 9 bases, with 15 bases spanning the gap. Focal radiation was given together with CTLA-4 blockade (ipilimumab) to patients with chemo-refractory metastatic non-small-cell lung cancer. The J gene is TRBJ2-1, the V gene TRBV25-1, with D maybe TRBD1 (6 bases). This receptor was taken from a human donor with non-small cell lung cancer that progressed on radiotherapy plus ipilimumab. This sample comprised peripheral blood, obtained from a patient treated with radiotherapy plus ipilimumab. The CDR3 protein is CASSTWGLFEQFF. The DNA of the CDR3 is TGTGCCAGCAGCACGTGGGGGCTGTTTGAGCAGTTCTTC.